The 23 T cell receptor beta chains presented below share a single source sample, sequenced in a study of OX40 agonist ivuxolimab in advanced cancers. Data came from immunoSEQ multiplex PCR; TCRdb stores just in-frame clones and leaves some out. The sample lists about 83,000 clones, about 90% seen once, with 8.4% in the top ten. Here the sequenced sample was CD4+ or CD8+ T cells sorted from blood, taken in a trial of the OX40 agonist ivuxolimab. The receptor set was obtained from an adult with an advanced solid tumor such as melanoma, head and neck, liver or kidney cancer.

V usage is TRBV27 and J usage is TRBJ2-1; D call uncertain. Germline V gene data show CDR1 as MNHEY and CDR2 as SMNVEV (reference sequence). V was shortened by 0 bases and J by 8 bases, with 14 bases between the two germline ends. CDR3 length: 15 residues. The CDR3 is CASSLSLWGSYEQFF. CDR3 bases: TGTGCCAGCAGTTTATCCCTCTGGGGTTCCTATGAGCAGTTCTTC.

The chain uses TRBV6-1 and TRBJ2-1, with D unresolved. The CDR3 covers 17 residues. Germline V gene sequence: CDR1 MNHNS, CDR2 SASEGT. V was shortened by 1 base and J by 8 bases, with 21 bases between the two germline ends. The CDR3 nucleotides are TGTGCCAGCAGTGAAGGGCCCAATCCCATAGGGTATGATGAGCAGTTCTTC. Its protein product is CASSEGPNPIGYDEQFF.

This clone was observed a single time. The genes are TRBV7-2 and TRBJ1-2, with 9 bases identical to TRBD1. Trimming cost V 3 bases and J 4 bases; bases outside gene matches: 0. The CDR3 length is 13 residues. CDR1 and CDR2 from the germline V gene are SGHTA and FQGNSA. The CDR3 sequence is CASSLTGGYGYTF. The CDR3 nucleotides read TGTGCCAGCAGCTTGACAGGGGGCTATGGCTACACCTTC.

This clone showed up just a few times. The chain combines TRBV28 with TRBJ2-7; D might be TRBD2 (5 bases). The germline V gene encodes CDR1 MDHEN and CDR2 SYDVKM. The CDR3 totals 13 residues. Deletions cut 8 bases from V and 2 bases from J, with 13 bases between. The CDR3 protein is CASWADGAYEQYF. The CDR3 DNA is TGTGCCAGCTGGGCGGACGGGGCCTACGAGCAGTACTTC.

This clone was seen just once. CDR3 amino acids: CSVVGAKNIQYF. In nucleotides, the CDR3 is TGCAGCGTTGTTGGGGCCAAAAACATTCAGTACTTC. The chain combines TRBV29-1 with TRBJ2-4, with D unclear. The CDR3 contains 12 residues. Germline lookup yields CDR1 SQVTM and CDR2 ANQGSEA. V lost 4 bases to trimming and J lost 1 base, with 5 bases between them. Full variable domain (missing parts from reference TRBV29-1 and TRBJ2-4): SAVISQKPSRDICQRGTSLTIQCQVDSQVTMMFWYRQQPGQSLTLIATANQGSEATYESGFVIDKFPISRPNLTFSTLTVSNMSPEDSSIYLCSVVGAKNIQYFGAGTRLSVL.

The chain combines TRBV12-5 with TRBJ2-1; 7 positions match TRBD2. The CDR3 consists of 15 residues. From germline, CDR1 is LGHNT and CDR2 FRNRAP. Trimming cost V 4 bases and J 3 bases; bases outside gene matches: 6. Here the CDR3 DNA reads TGTGCTAGTGGTTCCTCTAGCGGCCTCTACAATGAGCAGTTCTTC. This gives the protein CASGSSSGLYNEQFF. The full variable domain, its missing parts supplied by reference TRBV12-5 and TRBJ2-1, is DARVTQTPRHKVTEMGQEVTMRCQPILGHNTVFWYRQTMMQGLELLAYFRNRAPLDDSGMPKDRFSAEMPDATLATLKIQPSEPRDSAVYFCASGSSSGLYNEQFFGPGTRLTVL.

The chain links TRBV7-8 to TRBJ2-1; 8 positions match TRBD2. There are 15 residues in the CDR3. V trimming: 2 bases; J trimming: 7 bases; junction bases outside the gene matches: 7. Germline V gene sequence: CDR1 SGHVS, CDR2 FQNEAQ. The CDR3 DNA sequence: TGTGCCAGCAGCTTACTCCTTAGCGGGATTAATGAGCAGTTCTTC. It is translated as CASSLLLSGINEQFF. The full variable domain, in which reference TRBV7-8 and TRBJ2-1 provide the parts outside the CDR3, is GAGVSQSPRYKVAKRGQDVALRCDPISGHVSLFWYQQALGQGPEFLTYFQNEAQLDKSGLPSDRFFAERPEGSVSTLKIQRTQQEDSAVYLCASSLLLSGINEQFFGPGTRLTVL.

V is TRBV15 and J is TRBJ2-2; D unresolved. The germline gives CDR1 LNHNV, CDR2 YYDKDF (reference sequence). Deletions cut 0 bases from V and 4 bases from J, with 6 bases between. The CDR3 contains 14 residues. CDR3 amino acids: CATSRDGPTGELFF. The CDR3 region has the DNA TGTGCCACCAGCAGAGATGGTCCCACCGGGGAGCTGTTTTTT.

CDR3 nucleotides: TGTGCCGCACAGGACACGAACACCGGGGAGCTGTTTTTT. This translates into CAAQDTNTGELFF. The rearrangement joins TRBV10-3 to TRBJ2-2; D may be TRBD1 (5 bases). Germline-derived CDR1 and CDR2 are ENHRY and SYGVKD. The V end lost 11 bases, the J end lost 0 bases, and 10 bases lay between the germline ends. This CDR3 spans 13 amino acids.

The gene calls are TRBV6-5 and TRBJ2-1, with TRBD2 matching over 15 bases. Per the germline V gene, CDR1 is MNHEY and CDR2 is SVGAGI. The CDR3 extends over 15 amino acids. V gave up 2 bases and J gave up 9 bases; unmatched junction bases: 2. CDR3: CASSYEGLAGGEQFF. The DNA for the CDR3 is TGTGCCAGCAGTTACGAGGGACTAGCGGGAGGTGAGCAGTTCTTC.

The chain has TRBV4-3 and TRBJ1-6, with D uncertain. In germline, CDR1 is LGHNA, CDR2 YSLEER. This CDR3 spans 15 amino acids. Trimming pared 1 base from V and 6 bases from J, leaving 10 bases between. Written as DNA, the CDR3 is TGCGCCAGCAGCCAAGGGGAATTTGGTAATTCACCCCTCCACTTT. This translates into CASSQGEFGNSPLHF.

This chain connects TRBV2 to TRBJ2-5, with a tentative D call TRBD1 (6 bases). The CDR3 has 15 amino acids. Trimming shortened V by 4 bases and J by 4 bases, and 16 bases separated the two germline ends. The germline V gene has CDR1 SNHLY and CDR2 FYNNEI. CDR3 in amino acids: CASSGRDTAPETQYF. As DNA, the CDR3 is TGTGCCAGCAGTGGCCGGGACACGGCCCCAGAGACCCAGTACTTC. The full variable domain, its missing parts supplied by reference TRBV2 and TRBJ2-5, is EPEVTQTPSHQVTQMGQEVILRCVPISNHLYFYWYRQILGQKVEFLVSFYNNEISEKSEIFDDQFSVERPDGSNFTLKIRSTKLEDSAMYFCASSGRDTAPETQYFGPGTRLLVL.

The V gene is TRBV20-1, the J gene TRBJ1-2, with D maybe TRBD1 (6 bases). CDR1 is DFQATT, CDR2 SNEGSKA, per germline (reference sequence). The CDR3 totals 11 residues. Trimming took 4 bases from V and 8 from J, leaving 11 bases between them. CDR3 nucleotides: TGCAGTGCTATTTCAGGGGACGGCTACACCTTC. Translated: CSAISGDGYTF.

The chain combines TRBV6-6 with TRBJ1-2, with D hard to call. V lost 6 bases and J lost 4, with 15 bases in between. From germline, CDR1 is MNHNY and CDR2 SVGAGI (reference sequence). CDR3 size: 14 residues. In DNA, the CDR3 is TGTGCCAGCAGCCTACACGGCAGCGGCTATGGCTACACCTTC. Translating it yields CASSLHGSGYGYTF.

Only one count was recorded for this clone. V usage is TRBV28 and J usage is TRBJ2-4; 7 positions agree with TRBD1. This CDR3 contains 13 residues. V was clipped by 10 bases and J by 5 bases; unmatched bases: 8. CDR1 and CDR2 (germline): MDHEN, SYDVKM. CDR3 sequence (DNA): TGTGCCACCAAAGGGGGCTGGGAAAACATTCAGTACTTC. The encoded protein is CATKGGWENIQYF. Filled out from reference TRBV28 and TRBJ2-4, the complete variable domain reads DVKVTQSSRYLVKRTGEKVFLECVQDMDHENMFWYRQDPGLGLRLIYFSYDVKMKEKGDIPEGYSVSREKKERFSLILESASTNQTSMYLCATKGGWENIQYFGAGTRLSVL.

This clone appeared a single time. The rearrangement joins TRBV6-6 to TRBJ2-1; D remains unclear. The ends were cut back, 0 bases at V and 6 bases at J, with 12 bases in the middle. This CDR3 is 15 amino acids long. Germline V lookup: CDR1 MNHNY, CDR2 SVGAGI (reference sequence). DNA for the CDR3: TGTGCCAGCAGTTACTCGCGGTTACCGAGCAATGAGCAGTTCTTC. Translated: CASSYSRLPSNEQFF.

The V call is TRBV27, the J call TRBJ2-5, with a possible D match to TRBD1 (8 bases). V was clipped by 2 bases and J by 9 bases, with 16 bases between them. The germline gives CDR1 MNHEY, CDR2 SMNVEV (reference sequence). The CDR3 consists of 14 residues. CDR3 in amino acids: CASSLIQGGLAQYF. CDR3 in DNA: TGTGCCAGCAGTTTAATACAGGGGGGGTTGGCCCAGTACTTC.

The J gene is TRBJ1-6, the V gene TRBV28; a weak D match, TRBD1 (5 bases). This CDR3 has 15 residues. Trimming cost V 6 bases and J 9 bases, with 18 bases left between them. Germline loops: CDR1 MDHEN, CDR2 SYDVKM. The CDR3 spells CASRPLEGLVSPLHF. The CDR3 region has the DNA TGTGCCAGCAGACCTCTCGAGGGGCTAGTTTCACCCCTCCACTTT.

The chain combines TRBV28 with TRBJ2-2; the D gene is possibly TRBD1 (8 bases). V shed 3 bases and J shed 6 bases, with 14 bases lying between them. The CDR3 is 15 residues long. Germline values: CDR1 MDHEN, CDR2 SYDVKM. DNA for the CDR3: TGTGCCAGCAGTTTTCTCACAGGGGGGGCCGGGGAGCTGTTTTTT. This translates into CASSFLTGGAGELFF.

The chain joins TRBV6-1 to TRBJ2-1; perhaps TRBD2 as D (5 bases). V was trimmed by 2 bases and J by 3 bases, leaving 5 bases between them. CDR1 and CDR2 (germline): MNHNS, SASEGT. This CDR3 is 13 amino acids long. CDR3 sequence reads: CASSETSYNEQFF. Written as DNA, the CDR3 is TGTGCCAGCAGTGAAACTAGCTACAATGAGCAGTTCTTC.

This chain links TRBV30 with TRBJ2-4, with D perhaps TRBD2 (6 bases). The V end was cut by 4 bases, the J end by 4 bases, with 8 bases between. Looked up from germline, CDR1 is GTSNPN and CDR2 is SVGIG (reference sequence). This CDR3 spans 12 amino acids. The CDR3 DNA follows: TGTGCCTGGACCGGGACTAAAAACATTCAGTACTTC. Its translation: CAWTGTKNIQYF.

V is TRBV4-2 and J is TRBJ1-4; 7 nucleotides agree with TRBD1. Trimming cost V 0 bases and J 5 bases; bases outside gene matches: 9. Germline CDR1 reads LGHNA; CDR2 reads YNFKEQ. This CDR3 has 17 amino acids. The CDR3 nucleotides read TGTGCCAGCAGCCAAGAGAGCCCCGGGACAGAGAATGAAAAACTGTTTTTT. As protein: CASSQESPGTENEKLFF.

The chain joins TRBV15 to TRBJ2-6; no reliable D call. CDR3 length equals 16 residues. Trimming took off 0 bases at V and 0 bases at J, with 6 bases between the two ends. In germline, CDR1 is LNHNV, CDR2 YYDKDF (reference sequence). The CDR3 region is CATSRDPSSGANVLTF. CDR3 bases: TGTGCCACCAGCAGAGATCCGTCCTCTGGGGCCAACGTCCTGACTTTC.